The next 10 T cell receptor beta chains were all read from a single sample in a study of blood T cell repertoires in COVID-19. Produced via immunoSEQ multiplex PCR; TCRdb's table is partial and in-frame only. The sample consists of tens of thousands of clones, around 75% of them appearing once. Sequencing was carried out using peripheral blood. These receptors originate from a man between 65 and 85 years old with acute or convalescent COVID-19.

This chain uses TRBV27 with TRBJ2-2; 8 bases agree with TRBD2. J lost 4 bases, V lost 4 bases, and 23 bases had no gene match. The CDR3 contains 21 residues. Germline V gene data show CDR1 as MNHEY and CDR2 as SMNVEV (reference sequence). This CDR3 is CASSSGRGGLQEFPSTGELFF. The CDR3 nucleotides are TGTGCCAGCAGTTCAGGCCGGGGGGGACTACAAGAATTTCCGAGCACCGGGGAGCTGTTTTTT.

This chain uses TRBV9 with TRBJ2-2; 8 positions match TRBD1. From germline, CDR1 is SGDLS and CDR2 YYNGEE. V shed 3 bases, J shed 1 base, and the junction held 2 bases outside the gene matches. The CDR3 loop spans 15 amino acids. As DNA, the CDR3 is TGTGCCAGCAGCGGGGACAGGAAGAACACCGGGGAGCTGTTTTTT. Translated: CASSGDRKNTGELFF.

In regard to this clone: The junction departs from germline at one end; a sequencing error may be responsible. The chain is built from TRBV25-1 and TRBJ2-2, with D unresolved. Germline assignment: CDR1 MGHDK and CDR2 SYGVNS. The CDR3 contains 14 residues. The CDR3 coding sequence is TGTGCCAGCAGGGAATACACGAACACCGGGGAGCTGTTTTTT. Its protein is CASREYTNTGELFF. The complete variable domain, with remaining parts taken from reference TRBV25-1 and TRBJ2-2, reads EADIYQTPRYLVIGTGKKITLECSQTMGHDKMYWYQQDPGMELHLIHYSYGVNSTEKGDLSSESTVSRIRTEHFPLTLESARPSHTSQYLCASREYTNTGELFFGEGSRLTVL.

This chain uses TRBV9 with TRBJ1-6; D may be TRBD1 (6 bases). Germline V CDR1 and CDR2: SGDLS, YYNGEE. CDR3 length equals 15 residues. Trimming took 2 bases from V and 3 from J, leaving 9 bases between them. CDR3 sequence (DNA): TGTGCCAGCAGCGTCGAGGGGGTCTATAATTCACCCCTCCACTTT. Amino acid sequence: CASSVEGVYNSPLHF. Based on the CDR3 plus reference TRBV9 and TRBJ1-6, the full variable domain is DSGVTQTPKHLITATGQRVTLRCSPRSGDLSVYWYQQSLDQGLQFLIQYYNGEERAKGNILERFSAQQFPDLHSELNLSSLELGDSALYFCASSVEGVYNSPLHFGNGTRLTVT.

The CDR3 DNA follows: TGTGCCAGCAGCCTCTCTAGCGGGAGGGGATTGGAGCAGTACTTC. Translating it yields CASSLSSGRGLEQYF. The V gene is TRBV7-2, the J gene TRBJ2-7, with 12 bases aligning to TRBD2. Unmatched junction bases numbered 9, after V lost 5 bases and J lost 7 bases. The CDR3 is 15 amino acids. Germline V gives CDR1 SGHTA, CDR2 FQGNSA.

V is TRBV19 and J is TRBJ1-2, with TRBD1 matching 10 bases. Per the germline V gene, CDR1 is LNHDA and CDR2 is SQIVND (reference sequence). Losses at the gene ends were 7 bases for V and 4 bases for J; bases not matched to a gene: 6. This CDR3 contains 14 residues. The CDR3 loop is CASTLTGGGYGYTF. Here the CDR3 DNA reads TGTGCCAGTACCCTGACAGGGGGCGGCTATGGCTACACCTTC.

As DNA, the CDR3 is TGTGCCAGCAGGGGGGACAGGAGGGACACCATATATTTT. This encodes CASRGDRRDTIYF. V is TRBV7-2 and J is TRBJ1-3; 8 positions match TRBD1. The germline gives CDR1 SGHTA, CDR2 FQGNSA. This CDR3 has 13 residues. J lost 8 bases, V lost 6 bases, and 6 bases had no gene match.

The chain carries TRBV18 and TRBJ2-1; D is undetermined. Trimming removed 5 bases at V and 2 bases at J, with 13 bases between. CDR1 is KGHSH and CDR2 is LQKENI in the germline V gene. This CDR3 is built from 15 residues. CDR3 nucleotides: TGTGCCAGCTCAGCTCCACGGGTCCCCTACAATGAGCAGTTCTTC. It specifies CASSAPRVPYNEQFF.

J is TRBJ2-3 and V is TRBV7-2; D unresolved. V dropped 1 base and J dropped 4 bases, with 6 bases sitting between them. Germline V gives CDR1 SGHTA, CDR2 FQGNSA. The CDR3 covers 13 residues. CDR3: CASSLVYSDTQYF. The CDR3, as DNA: TGTGCCAGCAGCTTAGTATACTCAGATACGCAGTATTTT. The full variable domain, its missing parts supplied by reference TRBV7-2 and TRBJ2-3, is GAGVSQSPSNKVTEKGKDVELRCDPISGHTALYWYRQSLGQGLEFLIYFQGNSAPDKSGLPSDRFSAERTGGSVSTLTIQRTQQEDSAVYLCASSLVYSDTQYFGPGTRLTVL.

This clone was counted a few times. The genes are TRBV7-9 and TRBJ2-1, with D possibly matching TRBD1 (5 bases). The germline gives CDR1 SEHNR, CDR2 FQNEAQ (reference sequence). This CDR3 is 12 amino acids long. Trimming pared 1 base from V and 9 bases from J, leaving 7 bases between. CDR3 amino acids: CASSLEGPEQFF. DNA for the CDR3: TGTGCCAGCAGCTTAGAGGGGCCTGAGCAGTTCTTC.